These T cell receptor beta chains were read from a single sample in a study of shared clonotypes between healthy human individuals. Assay used: immunoSEQ multiplex PCR; TCRdb lists only in-frame clones, some missing. This sample has 150,000 to 200,000 clones; approximately 61% occur once, and the top ten carry more than 9%. Sample: memory CD4+ T cells sorted from blood. These receptors all stem from a man aged 30 to 45 in good health. CDR3s include the opening cysteine and the closing phenylalanine or tryptophan. The order of the fields is D gene, J gene, clone size, V gene, CDR3 protein, CDR3 DNA. The D gene is left open where the match is weak. Some rows mark clone size as missing; the rest say once, few, many or name a class of expanded clone.

D gene: TRBD2; J gene: TRBJ2-7; clone size: many; V gene: TRBV27; CDR3 protein: CASSAAGTSKYEQYF; CDR3 DNA: TGTGCCAGCAGCGCGGCCGGGACTAGTAAATACGAGCAGTACTTC
D gene: -; J gene: TRBJ2-7; clone size: -; V gene: TRBV9; CDR3 protein: CASSVGWQGSYEQYF; CDR3 DNA: TGTGCCAGCAGCGTAGGTTGGCAGGGAAGCTACGAGCAGTACTTC
D gene: TRBD2; J gene: TRBJ2-3; clone size: -; V gene: TRBV10-3; CDR3 protein: CAISAGLAGDGTQYF; CDR3 DNA: TGTGCCATCAGTGCGGGACTAGCGGGAGACGGTACGCAGTATTTT
D gene: -; J gene: TRBJ1-2; clone size: -; V gene: TRBV7-9; CDR3 protein: CASSDLGGNYGYTF; CDR3 DNA: TGTGCCAGCAGTGATCTGGGGGGCAACTATGGCTACACCTTC
D gene: TRBD1; J gene: TRBJ2-1; clone size: -; V gene: TRBV5-1; CDR3 protein: CASSLFSTGTANNEQFF; CDR3 DNA: TGCGCCAGCAGCTTGTTCTCGACCGGGACAGCAAACAATGAGCAGTTCTTC
D gene: -; J gene: TRBJ2-1; clone size: -; V gene: TRBV27; CDR3 protein: CASSLRPRQGGLDNEQFF; CDR3 DNA: TGTGCCAGCAGTTTAAGGCCCCGACAGGGAGGTCTAGACAATGAGCAGTTCTTC
D gene: -; J gene: TRBJ1-4; clone size: -; V gene: TRBV6-5; CDR3 protein: CASRPTGLEEKLFF; CDR3 DNA: TGTGCCAGCAGACCTACAGGGTTGGAAGAAAAACTGTTTTTT
D gene: -; J gene: TRBJ2-5; clone size: -; V gene: TRBV7-2; CDR3 protein: CASSLGERIRETQYF; CDR3 DNA: TGTGCCAGCAGCTTAGGGGAGCGAATAAGAGAGACCCAGTACTTC
D gene: TRBD1; J gene: TRBJ2-1; clone size: -; V gene: TRBV9; CDR3 protein: CASSLDRGLYNEQFF; CDR3 DNA: TGTGCCAGCAGCCTTGACAGGGGGCTTTACAATGAGCAGTTCTTC
D gene: -; J gene: TRBJ1-5; clone size: -; V gene: TRBV5-1; CDR3 protein: CASSLAGGDQPQHF; CDR3 DNA: TGCGCCAGCAGCTTGGCTGGGGGGGATCAGCCCCAGCATTTT
D gene: TRBD1; J gene: TRBJ1-2; clone size: few; V gene: TRBV10-2; CDR3 protein: CASSPGTGVGGYTF; CDR3 DNA: TGCGCCAGCAGTCCTGGGACAGGGGTAGGTGGCTACACCTTC
D gene: -; J gene: TRBJ1-4; clone size: -; V gene: TRBV5-1; CDR3 protein: CASSPTAVNPSEKLFF; CDR3 DNA: TGCGCCAGCAGCCCGACAGCCGTAAACCCGTCTGAAAAACTGTTTTTT
D gene: -; J gene: TRBJ2-1; clone size: many; V gene: TRBV5-1; CDR3 protein: CASSKPSDYNEQFF; CDR3 DNA: TGCGCCAGCAGCAAACCGTCCGACTACAATGAGCAGTTCTTC
D gene: -; J gene: TRBJ2-3; clone size: -; V gene: TRBV9; CDR3 protein: CASSVQAMADTQYF; CDR3 DNA: TGTGCCAGCAGCGTACAAGCGATGGCTGATACGCAGTATTTT
D gene: -; J gene: TRBJ1-1; clone size: -; V gene: TRBV11-3; CDR3 protein: CASSLDSAEAFF; CDR3 DNA: TGTGCCAGCAGCTTGGACAGTGCTGAAGCTTTCTTT